These 26 T cell receptor beta chains share one sample of origin, sequenced in a study of identical twins. Each CDR3 protein is one row after TCRdb ran MiXCR on the 5' RACE reads. The data show roughly 630,000 distinct CDR3 sequences, with roughly 7.2% seen just once and roughly 1.6% held by the top ten. Separately, the same data were catalogued under a study of yellow fever vaccine responses in identical twins.

The sequencing sample was made of PBMCs. These receptors originate from a woman in her late teens or twenties in good health.

V usage is TRBV3-1 and J usage is TRBJ1-1; D remains ambiguous. Trimming stripped 6 bases from V and 7 bases from J, with 18 bases between. Germline CDR1 is LGHDT and CDR2 is YNNKEL (reference sequence). The CDR3 loop spans 14 amino acids. In DNA, the CDR3 is TGTGCCAGCAGGAGAGGCCTCTTGGGAGGTGAAGCTTTCTTT. Protein: CASRRGLLGGEAFF.

This clonotype was recorded at least ten times. The rearrangement joins TRBV28 to TRBJ2-1; TRBD1 agrees at 8 bases. The CDR3 length is 15 residues. CDR1 and CDR2 from the germline V gene are MDHEN and SYDVKM. Unmatched junction bases numbered 13, after V lost 6 bases and J lost 9 bases. The CDR3 is CASRRPGGEVGEQFF. The DNA for the CDR3 is TGTGCCAGCAGACGACCAGGGGGCGAAGTCGGTGAGCAGTTCTTC.

This clonotype was picked up many times. The J gene is TRBJ2-5, the V gene TRBV4-1; tentative D call: TRBD2 (5 bases). Germline assignment: CDR1 MGHRA and CDR2 YSYEKL. This CDR3 comprises 14 residues. V lost 4 bases, J lost 5 bases, and 14 bases lay in between. This CDR3 is CASSPGLTGETQYF. DNA of the CDR3: TGCGCCAGCAGCCCCGGACTTACGGGTGAGACCCAGTACTTC.

The chain carries TRBV2 and TRBJ2-1, with no clear D. CDR3 size: 13 residues. V was trimmed by 2 bases and J by 6 bases, leaving 8 bases between them. CDR1 and CDR2 (germline): SNHLY, FYNNEI. DNA of the CDR3: TGTGCCAGCAGTGAATACTGGGGCAATGAGCAGTTCTTC. It translates to CASSEYWGNEQFF.

This clonotype was observed many times. V usage is TRBV5-6 and J usage is TRBJ1-1; 9 bases fit TRBD1. The CDR3 loop spans 16 amino acids. Losses at the gene ends were 4 bases for V and 0 bases for J; bases not matched to a gene: 7. CDR1 is SGHDT and CDR2 is YYEEEE in the germline V gene. In nucleotides, the CDR3 is TGTGCCAGCAGCCCCCGGGACAGGGCCGTGAACACTGAAGCTTTCTTT. Encoded protein: CASSPRDRAVNTEAFF.

In this sample, this clonotype turned up many times. V usage is TRBV5-1 and J usage is TRBJ2-2; D might be TRBD1 (5 bases). The CDR3 length is 15 residues. Germline lookup yields CDR1 SGHRS and CDR2 YFSETQ. V was clipped by 4 bases and J by 0 bases, with 10 bases between them. The CDR3 sequence is CASSRETANTGELFF. The CDR3 nucleotides read TGCGCCAGCAGCCGAGAGACAGCGAACACCGGGGAGCTGTTTTTT.

The table lists this clonotype with many counts. This chain links TRBV24-1 with TRBJ2-7, with no clear D. CDR1 and CDR2 (germline): KGHDR, SFDVKD. V gave up 3 bases and J gave up 2 bases, with 7 bases separating them. The CDR3 loop spans 13 amino acids. The CDR3 reads CATSDPLTYEQYF. CDR3 coding DNA: TGTGCCACCAGTGATCCCTTGACCTACGAGCAGTACTTC.

The chain recombines TRBV7-2 with TRBJ2-1; 12 nucleotides match TRBD2. CDR3 length: 16 residues. The germline gives CDR1 SGHTA, CDR2 FQGNSA. V lost 5 bases to trimming and J lost 3 bases; unmatched junction nucleotides: 5. The CDR3 DNA reads TGTGCCAGCAGCGGGGGACTAGCGGGTTACTACAATGAGCAGTTCTTC. Residues: CASSGGLAGYYNEQFF.

This clonotype was detected only a few times. The chain employs TRBV5-1 and TRBJ1-1, with D hard to call. The V gene's germline CDR1 is SGHRS and CDR2 YFSETQ. With 1 base removed from V and 1 base from J, the gap between germline ends came to 8 bases. The CDR3 loop spans 14 amino acids. CDR3 amino acids: CASSLYPANTEAFF. DNA of the CDR3: TGCGCCAGCAGCTTGTATCCGGCGAACACTGAAGCTTTCTTT.

The V call is TRBV12-3 or TRBV12-4, the J call TRBJ2-7; D is unresolved. The ends were cut back, 7 bases at V and 7 bases at J, with 17 bases in the middle. The CDR3 length is 13 residues. In nucleotides, the CDR3 is TGTGCCAGCACTGTGTACCAGATGGGGGAGCAGTACTTC. Its translation is CASTVYQMGEQYF.

The CDR3 loop reads CASSLSSAMGYGYTF. The CDR3 DNA reads as TGTGCCAGCAGTTTATCCTCAGCAATGGGCTATGGCTACACCTTC. This chain connects TRBV27 to TRBJ1-2; D is undetermined. The CDR3 consists of 15 residues. V lost 0 bases and J 4 bases, leaving 12 bases between the germline ends. CDR1 is MNHEY and CDR2 is SMNVEV in the germline V gene (reference sequence).

The chain is built from TRBV5-1 and TRBJ2-1; 9 bases fit TRBD2. The V segment lost 9 bases and the J segment 7 bases; nucleotides outside the gene matches: 5. CDR1 is SGHRS and CDR2 is YFSETQ in the germline V gene. The CDR3 has 12 amino acids. CDR3 sequence reads: CATLSGGNEQFF. CDR3 nucleotides: TGCGCCACCCTTAGCGGGGGAAATGAGCAGTTCTTC.

The V gene is TRBV12-3 or TRBV12-4, the J gene TRBJ2-1; tentatively, D is TRBD2 (7 bases). The V gene lost 3 bases and the J gene lost 9 bases, with 18 bases spanning the gap. The CDR3 consists of 15 residues. The CDR3 DNA sequence: TGTGCCAGCAGTTTGAGGGGGGGCCCTAAGGGTGAGCAGTTCTTC. Residues: CASSLRGGPKGEQFF.

This clonotype was observed a few times. CDR3 residues: CASTGAREIAGELFF. In DNA form, the CDR3 reads TGTGCCAGCACCGGAGCGCGGGAGATAGCCGGGGAGCTGTTTTTT. This chain uses TRBV4-2 with TRBJ2-2, with 7 positions matching TRBD2. Germline assignment: CDR1 LGHNA and CDR2 YNFKEQ. The CDR3 is 15 amino acids. Germline trimming cut 7 bases from V and 6 bases from J; bases unmatched to any gene: 11.

This clonotype appeared a few times. This rearrangement joins TRBV15 to TRBJ2-7, with TRBD2 matching 10 bases. Per germline, CDR1 LNHNV and CDR2 YYDKDF (reference sequence). Trimming took 0 bases from V and 7 from J; bases not matched to a gene: 6. CDR3 size: 15 residues. CDR3 region: CATSRDSSGRFEQYF. The DNA of the CDR3 is TGTGCCACCAGCAGAGATTCTAGCGGGAGATTTGAGCAGTACTTC.

The rearrangement links TRBV11-2 to TRBJ2-5, with 11 nucleotides matching TRBD2. The V gene's germline CDR1 is SGHAT and CDR2 FQNNGV. The J segment lost 4 bases and the V segment lost 1 base, leaving 8 bases of the junction unmatched. The CDR3 runs to 17 residues. The CDR3, as DNA: TGTGCCAGCAGCTTAGGTCGACTAGCGGGGACTCCAGAGACCCAGTACTTC. It codes for CASSLGRLAGTPETQYF.

This clonotype was seen a handful of times. The gene calls are TRBV7-9 and TRBJ2-7; D remains ambiguous. Germline lookup yields CDR1 SEHNR and CDR2 FQNEAQ (reference sequence). V lost 4 bases and J lost 4, with 8 bases in between. This CDR3 region has 12 residues. The CDR3 spells CASSSQEYEQYF. In nucleotides, the CDR3 is TGTGCCAGCAGCTCCCAGGAATACGAGCAGTACTTC.

In its sample, this clonotype was seen a few times. The V and J genes are TRBV11-2 and TRBJ1-1, with 7 bases that match TRBD1. This CDR3 has 15 residues. The trim removed 5 bases at V and 4 bases at J, leaving 10 bases unmatched. Germline loops: CDR1 SGHAT, CDR2 FQNNGV. The CDR3 DNA reads TGTGCCAGCAGCCCCAGCCCGACAGGGCGCACTGAAGCTTTCTTT. This encodes CASSPSPTGRTEAFF.

This clonotype was seen more than once but under ten times. The genes are TRBV28 and TRBJ2-2; D not certain. The V and J ends lost 4 bases and 0 bases respectively, with 9 bases between them. From germline, CDR1 is MDHEN and CDR2 SYDVKM. This CDR3 is 15 amino acids long. CDR3 residues: CASSSPPANTGELFF. The CDR3 DNA reads TGTGCCAGCAGTTCGCCTCCAGCGAACACCGGGGAGCTGTTTTTT.

This clonotype was recorded many times. The chain combines TRBV5-1 with TRBJ2-3, with TRBD2 identical over 7 bases. CDR1 is SGHRS, CDR2 YFSETQ, per germline. Germline trimming cut 2 bases from V and 0 bases from J; bases unmatched to any gene: 6. The CDR3 length is 16 residues. This chain's CDR3 is CASSFRAGLSTDTQYF. The CDR3 DNA reads as TGCGCCAGCAGCTTCAGAGCGGGACTAAGCACAGATACGCAGTATTTT.

The table lists this clonotype with a few counts. The chain couples TRBV29-1 to TRBJ2-3; 9 nucleotides align to TRBD1. Unmatched junction bases numbered 11, after V lost 6 bases and J lost 4 bases. This CDR3 spans 15 amino acids. Per germline, CDR1 SQVTM and CDR2 ANQGSEA. The CDR3 region is CSVDRDRVVSDTQYF. The CDR3 DNA follows: TGCAGCGTGGACCGGGACAGGGTGGTTTCAGATACGCAGTATTTT.

This clonotype was observed a handful of times. This chain joins TRBV5-1 and TRBJ2-1; D is uncertain. V lost 1 base and J lost 4, with 3 bases in between. The CDR3 runs to 12 residues. CDR1 and CDR2 (germline): SGHRS, YFSETQ. As DNA, the CDR3 is TGCGCCAGCAGCTTGTGGTACAATGAGCAGTTCTTC. This codes for CASSLWYNEQFF.

Ten or more counts support this clonotype. The chain couples TRBV12-3 or TRBV12-4 to TRBJ2-5; D uncertain. This CDR3 spans 15 amino acids. Trimming removed 2 bases at V and 5 bases at J, with 15 bases between. CDR3 nucleotides: TGTGCCAGCAGTTTACCCGGGTCTGGTTTGGAGACCCAGTACTTC. It translates to CASSLPGSGLETQYF.

This clonotype was seen only a few times. The chain's CDR3 is CASRHPRDLSTDTQYF. In nucleotides, the CDR3 is TGTGCCAGCAGACACCCCCGGGACCTTAGCACAGATACGCAGTATTTT. The J gene is TRBJ2-3, the V gene TRBV2; D could derive from TRBD1 or TRBD2 (5 bases each). Trimming removed 6 bases at V and 0 bases at J, with 16 bases between. This CDR3 contains 16 residues. Germline V lookup: CDR1 SNHLY, CDR2 FYNNEI. Filled out from reference TRBV2 and TRBJ2-3, the complete variable domain reads EPEVTQTPSHQVTQMGQEVILRCVPISNHLYFYWYRQILGQKVEFLVSFYNNEISEKSEIFDDQFSVERPDGSNFTLKIRSTKLEDSAMYFCASRHPRDLSTDTQYFGPGTRLTVL.

This clonotype was detected a few times. The chain is built from TRBV7-2 and TRBJ2-3; 8 nucleotides match TRBD2. V dropped 6 bases and J dropped 6; count of bases not matched to a gene: 11. The CDR3 consists of 15 residues. The germline V gene encodes CDR1 SGHTA and CDR2 FQGNSA. CDR3 loop: CASSTSGQAPDTQYF. The CDR3 DNA reads TGTGCCAGCAGTACTAGCGGACAAGCCCCCGATACGCAGTATTTT.

This clonotype was observed a few times. The chain links TRBV13 to TRBJ2-1; D may be TRBD1 (5 bases). The V gene's germline CDR1 is PRHDT and CDR2 FYEKMQ (reference sequence). The V end was cut by 4 bases, the J end by 6 bases, with 16 bases between. CDR3 size: 15 residues. The CDR3 region has the DNA TGTGCCAGCAGCTCCAACCCTGGGGCGACCAATGAGCAGTTCTTC. Its protein product is CASSSNPGATNEQFF.